This TCR beta chain appears in the sequencing data of a study of yellow fever vaccine responses in identical twins. Study findings and constraints: On the reported evidence, twins' vaccine T cell responses seemed partly convergent and partly personalized.

From the RT-PCR reads, TCRdb called clonotypes with MiXCR, one entry per CDR3 protein. The sample consists of roughly 36,000 distinct CDR3 sequences, roughly three fifths of them appearing once. This clonotype has only a few counts. Its antigen remains unidentified. The sequence derives from a young woman who received the yellow fever vaccine. Sequences were derived from T cells from blood (PBMCs), unsorted or a sorted subset (not recorded which), sampled before or after yellow fever vaccination (not recorded which).

CDR3 DNA sequence: TGTGCCAGTAGTAATCCCTATCCCGGGACCCTCTCATCGCCCCAGCATTTT. It specifies CASSNPYPGTLSSPQHF. V is TRBV19 and J is TRBJ1-5; perhaps TRBD1 as D (5 bases). From germline, CDR1 is LNHDA and CDR2 SQIVND (reference sequence). CDR3 length: 17 amino acids. The germline V and J ends were trimmed by 4 bases and 9 bases, with 25 bases remaining between them.